This entry lists 13 T cell receptor beta chains sequenced from one sample in a study of T cell changes during pregnancy in multiple sclerosis. TCRdb keeps only in-frame clones here, not all; method: immunoSEQ multiplex PCR. Of 20,000 to 25,000 clones in the sample, about 90% were seen once. The sample was CD8+ T cells from peripheral blood mononuclear cells, taken after pregnancy. These receptors were obtained from a female donor with multiple sclerosis, enrolled in a pregnancy study.

The table lists this clone with a count of one. The V gene is TRBV5-5, the J gene TRBJ2-5; 7 bases line up with TRBD1. Per the germline V gene, CDR1 is SGHKS and CDR2 is YYEKEE (reference sequence). There are 16 residues in the CDR3. The V gene end was trimmed by 4 bases and the J gene end by 2 bases; junction bases not matched to a gene: 11. CDR3 residues: CASSQTLGGLQETQYF. The DNA for the CDR3 is TGTGCCAGCAGCCAGACCCTAGGGGGCCTTCAAGAGACCCAGTACTTC. Full variable domain (rest looked up from reference TRBV5-5 and TRBJ2-5): DAGVTQSPTHLIKTRGQQVTLRCSPISGHKSVSWYQQVLGQGPQFIFQYYEKEERGRGNFPDRFSARQFPNYSSELNVNALLLGDSALYLCASSQTLGGLQETQYFGPGTRLLVL.

There are a few counts of this clone. The CDR3 sequence is CASSLGPFYGNQPQHF. CDR3 sequence (DNA): TGCGCCAGCAGCTTGGGCCCTTTCTATGGCAATCAGCCCCAGCATTTT. This chain connects TRBV5-1 to TRBJ1-5, with D unclear. V shed 0 bases and J shed 2 bases, with 12 bases lying between them. Germline loops: CDR1 SGHRS, CDR2 YFSETQ. The CDR3 has 16 residues.

The genes are TRBV4-2 and TRBJ1-1; D remains ambiguous. V was trimmed by 1 base and J by 7 bases, leaving 10 bases between them. This CDR3 is built from 13 residues. Germline V CDR1 and CDR2: LGHNA, YNFKEQ. As DNA, the CDR3 is TGTGCCAGCAGCCAAGCAGGACTAAATGAAGCTTTCTTT. It is translated as CASSQAGLNEAFF.

The chain has TRBV13 and TRBJ2-1; 8 bases agree with TRBD2. V was pared by 5 bases and J by 8 bases, with 8 bases of the junction left unmatched. Germline-derived CDR1 and CDR2 are PRHDT and FYEKMQ (reference sequence). The CDR3 is made up of 14 amino acids. CDR3 residues: CASSPDGGGHEQFF. CDR3 nucleotides: TGTGCCAGCAGCCCAGACGGGGGGGGGCATGAGCAGTTCTTC.

The rearrangement joins TRBV7-9 to TRBJ2-7, with D perhaps matching TRBD1 (6 bases). CDR3 length: 13 amino acids. Trimming took off 5 bases at V and 3 bases at J, with 11 bases between the two ends. CDR1 SEHNR and CDR2 FQNEAQ come from the germline V gene (reference sequence). The CDR3 loop is CASSRKDSYEQYF. CDR3 nucleotide sequence: TGTGCCAGCAGCAGAAAGGACAGCTACGAGCAGTACTTC.

CDR3 loop: CATSYTAGEQYF. Here the CDR3 DNA reads TGTGCCACCTCTTATACTGCGGGCGAGCAGTACTTC. The chain recombines TRBV27 with TRBJ2-7, with a tentative D call TRBD2 (5 bases). This CDR3 is 12 amino acids long. V was shortened by 10 bases and J by 6 bases, with 16 bases between the two germline ends. Germline V lookup: CDR1 MNHEY, CDR2 SMNVEV (reference sequence).

V is TRBV11-2 and J is TRBJ2-7; 7 positions match TRBD2. J was trimmed by 3 bases and V by 3 bases; bases with no gene match: 2. Germline lookup yields CDR1 SGHAT and CDR2 FQNNGV. The CDR3 is made up of 13 amino acids. Here the CDR3 DNA reads TGTGCCAGCAGCTTCGGGACTAACTACGAGCAGTACTTC. Translated, it gives CASSFGTNYEQYF.

In its sample, this clone is medium-sized. The chain links TRBV6-4 to TRBJ2-1, with 8 bases aligning to TRBD1. Trimming removed 0 bases from V and 3 bases from J; junction bases left unmatched: 1. CDR1 and CDR2 from the germline V gene are MRHNA and SNTAGT. The CDR3 covers 15 residues. The CDR3, as DNA: TGTGCCAGCAGTGACTCCACAGGGGGCTACAATGAGCAGTTCTTC. Its translation is CASSDSTGGYNEQFF.

The gene calls are TRBV27 and TRBJ1-1, with TRBD1 identical over 7 bases. V shed 5 bases and J 12 bases; nucleotides not matched to a gene: 15. This CDR3 contains 14 residues. The germline CDR1 and CDR2 sequences are MNHEY and SMNVEV (reference sequence). CDR3: CASSLLGGQRTTFF. Written as DNA, the CDR3 is TGTGCCAGCAGTCTCCTCGGGGGACAGAGGACGACTTTCTTT.

The chain is built from TRBV28 and TRBJ2-5, with D tentatively TRBD1 (5 bases). Trimming took 8 bases from V and 0 from J, leaving 13 bases between them. The CDR3 has 14 amino acids. The germline CDR1 and CDR2 sequences are MDHEN and SYDVKM. CDR3 DNA: TGTGCCAGCGCCGAGGACACACACCAAGAGACCCAGTACTTC. It codes for CASAEDTHQETQYF.

V is TRBV6-1 and J is TRBJ2-7, with 8 bases lining up with TRBD1. This CDR3 has 13 residues. Looked up from germline, CDR1 is MNHNS and CDR2 is SASEGT. V shed 6 bases, J shed 5 bases, and the junction held 6 bases outside the gene matches. The CDR3 DNA follows: TGTGCCAGCAGCGGGACAGGTCTCAACGAGCAGTACTTC. Translation: CASSGTGLNEQYF.

The V gene is TRBV11-2, the J gene TRBJ2-5; D is ambiguous. Germline values: CDR1 SGHAT, CDR2 FQNNGV. The CDR3 length is 12 residues. V was trimmed by 0 bases and J by 5 bases, leaving 4 bases between them. The CDR3 loop reads CASSLDRETQYF. CDR3 in DNA: TGTGCCAGCAGCTTAGACAGGGAGACCCAGTACTTC.

The V gene is TRBV7-9, the J gene TRBJ1-5; 7 bases agree with TRBD1. CDR1 SEHNR and CDR2 FQNEAQ come from the germline V gene (reference sequence). This CDR3 has 15 residues. V lost 5 bases to trimming and J lost 3 bases; unmatched junction nucleotides: 7. The CDR3 coding sequence is TGTGCCAGCAGCCCAACGACAGGGCACAATCAGCCCCAGCATTTT. Amino acids: CASSPTTGHNQPQHF.